This record concerns one TCR beta chain sequence. Its antigen is unidentified. The sample belongs to a study of T cells after yellow fever vaccination. In the study overall: Researchers used SMART-Seq v4 Ultra Low Input to prepare fractions that had low cell numbers.

V dropped 4 bases and J dropped 7; count of bases not matched to a gene: 14. The CDR3 has 17 amino acids. The germline gives CDR1 LGHNT, CDR2 FRNRAP. Researchers made TCR cDNA using 5'RACE template switching, and this step added a universal primer site and UMIs. Each CDR3 protein is one row after TCRdb ran MiXCR on the 5' RACE reads. Here the sample spans a few hundred thousand distinct CDR3 sequences, 6.7% being singletons. Study observations and caveats: At 96% for CD4 and approximately 88% for CD8, most primary-vaccination clones showed up again after the booster.

The chain employs TRBV12-5 and TRBJ2-2; 8 nucleotides line up with TRBD2. This sequence was found in a man aged 25 to 45 who received the YFV17D yellow fever vaccine. The specimen was CD4+ T cells sorted from PBMCs, collected on the day of the yellow fever booster vaccination. DNA of the CDR3: TGTGCTAGTGGTTGGCTCGCGGTGCGGGAGGTAGTCGGGGAGCTGTTTTTT. Protein product: CASGWLAVREVVGELFF.